The next 27 T cell receptor beta chains were all read from a single sample in a study of cytomegalovirus exposure and HLA in healthy donors. The primer mix had 60 Vbeta and 13 Jbeta primers. Method: immunoSEQ multiplex PCR; TCRdb's copy keeps in-frame clones and lacks some. This sample carries more than 95,000 clones, 60% to 85% of them seen once, and the ten largest clones take approximately 5.1%. Sequenced sample: PBMCs. These receptor sequences come from a male donor in good health and CMV-seronegative.

This clone has a single count. This chain links TRBV10-3 with TRBJ2-3; D gene uncertain. Germline V gene data show CDR1 as ENHRY and CDR2 as SYGVKD. The CDR3 length is 15 residues. The V end lost 3 bases, the J end lost 3 bases, and 13 bases lay between the germline ends. The CDR3 is CAISDAAHRTDTQYF. CDR3 nucleotide sequence: TGTGCCATCAGTGACGCGGCGCACCGGACAGATACGCAGTATTTT.

This chain links TRBV2 with TRBJ1-4; weak D call: TRBD1 (5 bases). Germline V gives CDR1 SNHLY, CDR2 FYNNEI. V was shortened by 4 bases and J by 12 bases, with 12 bases between the two germline ends. The CDR3 is made up of 12 amino acids. Here the CDR3 reads CASSGGHRELFF. CDR3 nucleotides: TGTGCCAGCAGTGGAGGACACCGGGAACTGTTTTTT.

This chain uses TRBV28 with TRBJ2-7; TRBD2 aligns across 8 bases. After removal of 4 bases from V and 7 bases from J, the junction contained 9 bases not matched to a gene. The CDR3 runs 14 residues. Germline CDR1 and CDR2: MDHEN and SYDVKM. The CDR3 loop reads CASSSLSGAVEQYF. In DNA form, the CDR3 reads TGTGCCAGCAGTTCACTTAGCGGGGCCGTGGAGCAGTACTTC.

The chain couples TRBV27 to TRBJ2-1; D might be TRBD1 (6 bases). This CDR3 comprises 12 residues. Looked up from germline, CDR1 is MNHEY and CDR2 is SMNVEV (reference sequence). V was shortened by 5 bases and J by 7 bases, with 9 bases between the two germline ends. The CDR3 protein is CASSSRGNEQFF. CDR3 nucleotides: TGTGCCAGCAGTAGCAGGGGAAATGAGCAGTTCTTC.

This rearrangement joins TRBV7-9 to TRBJ2-5; D unresolved. The V gene's germline CDR1 is SEHNR and CDR2 FQNEAQ (reference sequence). With 4 bases removed from V and 5 bases from J, the gap between germline ends came to 8 bases. CDR3 length: 12 residues. In nucleotides, the CDR3 is TGTGCCAGCAGCTCCACTTTGGAGACCCAGTACTTC. It yields the protein CASSSTLETQYF.

This clone was found once. The chain recombines TRBV7-9 with TRBJ2-7; weak D call: TRBD2 (6 bases). V dropped 3 bases and J dropped 0 bases, with 9 bases sitting between them. The CDR3 contains 14 residues. Germline CDR1 is SEHNR and CDR2 is FQNEAQ (reference sequence). CDR3 sequence: CASSFSGSSYEQYF. The CDR3 DNA sequence: TGTGCCAGCAGCTTTAGCGGAAGCTCCTACGAGCAGTACTTC. Supplemented by reference TRBV7-9 and TRBJ2-7, the full variable domain reads DTGVSQNPRHKITKRGQNVTFRCDPISEHNRLYWYRQTLGQGPEFLTYFQNEAQLEKSRLLSDRFSAERPKGSFSTLEIQRTEQGDSAMYLCASSFSGSSYEQYFGPGTRLTVT.

The chain carries TRBV30 and TRBJ2-5; the match to TRBD2 covers 11 bases. V shed 2 bases and J 2 bases; nucleotides not matched to a gene: 13. The CDR3 length is 18 residues. The germline CDR1 and CDR2 sequences are GTSNPN and SVGIG (reference sequence). CDR3 sequence (DNA): TGTGCCTGGAGTTGGGGACTAGCGGCAAGGATAAAGCAAGAGACCCAGTACTTC. It specifies CAWSWGLAARIKQETQYF.

The chain couples TRBV5-1 to TRBJ2-1; D uncertain. V was clipped by 1 base and J by 3 bases, with 8 bases between them. Germline V gene sequence: CDR1 SGHRS, CDR2 YFSETQ. This CDR3 spans 14 amino acids. In DNA form, the CDR3 reads TGCGCCAGCAGCTTGTCGGGTAACTACAATGAGCAGTTCTTC. Translating it yields CASSLSGNYNEQFF.

This chain connects TRBV11-1 to TRBJ2-7; D remains ambiguous. The germline CDR1 and CDR2 sequences are SGHAT and FQDESV (reference sequence). V was trimmed by 1 base and J by 3 bases, leaving 7 bases between them. The CDR3 is made up of 13 amino acids. Here the CDR3 reads CASSLGADYEQYF. CDR3 sequence (DNA): TGTGCCAGCAGCTTAGGGGCTGACTACGAGCAGTACTTC.

This chain links TRBV6-4 with TRBJ2-2; TRBD2 matches 8 bases. Germline CDR1 reads MRHNA; CDR2 reads SNTAGT. V shed 2 bases, J shed 1 base, and the junction held 6 bases outside the gene matches. This CDR3 is 17 amino acids long. In DNA form, the CDR3 reads TGTGCCAGCAGTGACGGCTCGGCGGGAGGGAACACCGGGGAGCTGTTTTTT. Encoded protein: CASSDGSAGGNTGELFF.

The CDR3 DNA follows: TGTGCCAGCAGCCGATTGACTAGCGGTCAGGGGGAGCAGTTCTTC. Its protein is CASSRLTSGQGEQFF. The rearrangement joins TRBV7-3 to TRBJ2-1; 9 bases are a match to TRBD2. The ends lost 5 bases at V and 10 bases at J; junction bases unmatched: 12. This CDR3 spans 15 amino acids. Germline CDR1 reads SGHTA; CDR2 reads FQGTGA.

The chain uses TRBV27 and TRBJ2-7; 13 nucleotides match TRBD2. The trim removed 4 bases at V and 2 bases at J, leaving 5 bases unmatched. Germline V gene lookup returns CDR1 MNHEY and CDR2 SMNVEV (reference sequence). The CDR3 is 16 residues long. The CDR3 region is CASSSPLAGGPYEQYF. The DNA for the CDR3 is TGTGCCAGCAGTTCCCCACTAGCGGGAGGGCCCTACGAGCAGTACTTC.

This chain joins TRBV9 and TRBJ2-3; the D is unclear. CDR3 length: 15 amino acids. Per the germline V gene, CDR1 is SGDLS and CDR2 is YYNGEE. V lost 0 bases, J lost 2 bases, and 10 bases lay in between. CDR3 loop: CASSVGPRTTDTQYF. The CDR3 nucleotides are TGTGCCAGCAGCGTAGGGCCCCGTACCACAGATACGCAGTATTTT.

The rearrangement joins TRBV19 to TRBJ2-1; TRBD2 matches at 10 bases. The CDR3 spans 16 residues. Unmatched junction bases numbered 10, after V lost 6 bases and J lost 5 bases. The germline CDR1 and CDR2 sequences are LNHDA and SQIVND (reference sequence). The DNA of the CDR3 is TGTGCCAGTAGCCGAAGCGGGAGGGCCGGAAACAATGAGCAGTTCTTC. It codes for CASSRSGRAGNNEQFF.

V and J are TRBV4-3 and TRBJ2-2, with 7 nucleotides matching TRBD2. Germline lookup yields CDR1 LGHNA and CDR2 YSLEER. The CDR3 totals 18 residues. V gave up 0 bases and J gave up 4 bases; unmatched junction bases: 11. This chain's CDR3 is CASSQDAGLGGATGELFF. In nucleotides, the CDR3 is TGCGCCAGCAGCCAAGATGCGGGGTTGGGAGGGGCCACCGGGGAGCTGTTTTTT.

The CDR3 region has the DNA TGTGCCAGCAGCCCCGGACTGTGGGAGCTGTTTTTT. This sequence encodes CASSPGLWELFF. The chain uses TRBV7-2 and TRBJ2-2; D perhaps matches TRBD2 (5 bases). V was clipped by 5 bases and J by 9 bases, with 10 bases between them. The CDR3 extends over 12 amino acids. Germline V lookup: CDR1 SGHTA, CDR2 FQGNSA. The entire variable domain, with the rest obtained from reference TRBV7-2 and TRBJ2-2, is as follows: GAGVSQSPSNKVTEKGKDVELRCDPISGHTALYWYRQSLGQGLEFLIYFQGNSAPDKSGLPSDRFSAERTGGSVSTLTIQRTQQEDSAVYLCASSPGLWELFFGEGSRLTVL.

V and J are TRBV29-1 and TRBJ1-1; D remains unclear. There are 12 residues in the CDR3. Germline-derived CDR1 and CDR2 are SQVTM and ANQGSEA. The ends were cut back, 4 bases at V and 1 base at J, with 7 bases in the middle. The CDR3 sequence is CSVVTGNTEAFF. CDR3 nucleotide sequence: TGCAGCGTTGTGACGGGGAACACTGAAGCTTTCTTT.

V gene TRBV6-1 combines with J gene TRBJ2-7, with TRBD1 identical over 10 bases. Germline V gives CDR1 MNHNS, CDR2 SASEGT. Losses at the gene ends were 3 bases for V and 5 bases for J; bases not matched to a gene: 10. The CDR3 consists of 16 residues. CDR3 amino acids: CASSDPPGTGVHEQYF. CDR3 DNA: TGTGCCAGCAGTGATCCTCCCGGGACAGGGGTCCACGAGCAGTACTTC.

This chain joins TRBV6-5 and TRBJ2-7; 9 nucleotides align to TRBD1. Trimming took 0 bases from V and 2 from J; bases not matched to a gene: 2. Germline CDR1 reads MNHEY; CDR2 reads SVGAGI. CDR3 length equals 15 residues. The CDR3 loop is CASSYSTGGPYEQYF. The CDR3 DNA sequence: TGTGCCAGCAGTTACTCGACAGGGGGACCCTACGAGCAGTACTTC.

The chain couples TRBV2 to TRBJ2-5; perhaps TRBD2 as D (6 bases). The germline gives CDR1 SNHLY, CDR2 FYNNEI. The V end was cut by 6 bases, the J end by 3 bases, with 8 bases between. The CDR3 sequence is 12 residues long. This CDR3 reads CASRRDEETQYF. CDR3 DNA: TGTGCCAGCAGGCGGGATGAAGAGACCCAGTACTTC.

The V gene is TRBV11-3, the J gene TRBJ2-3; tentative D call: TRBD1 (7 bases). V was shortened by 5 bases and J by 1 base, with 16 bases between the two germline ends. Germline CDR1 and CDR2: SGHNT and YENEEA. This CDR3 spans 16 amino acids. The CDR3 DNA reads as TGTGCCAGCAGCCGGGGGACAGCTGATGGCACAGATACGCAGTATTTT. As protein: CASSRGTADGTDTQYF. Variable domain in full (rest from reference TRBV11-3 and TRBJ2-3): EAGVVQSPRYKIIEKKQPVAFWCNPISGHNTLYWYLQNLGQGPELLIRYENEEAVDDSQLPKDRFSAERLKGVDSTLKIQPAELGDSAVYLCASSRGTADGTDTQYFGPGTRLTVL.

The rearrangement joins TRBV30 to TRBJ1-1; TRBD1 is a possible D gene (6 bases). V was clipped by 4 bases and J by 1 base, with 10 bases between them. This CDR3 contains 13 residues. Germline CDR1 and CDR2: GTSNPN and SVGIG (reference sequence). The CDR3 protein is CAWIRGWNTEAFF. The CDR3 nucleotides read TGTGCCTGGATCAGGGGATGGAACACTGAAGCTTTCTTT.

V usage is TRBV11-2 and J usage is TRBJ2-7; a weak D match, TRBD1 (6 bases). The CDR3 covers 15 residues. Trimming removed 4 bases from V and 3 bases from J, with 16 bases in between. Germline V gene lookup returns CDR1 SGHAT and CDR2 FQNNGV. The DNA of the CDR3 is TGTGCCAGCAGCTACCGGGGCGAACAGGGCTACGAGCAGTACTTC. This sequence encodes CASSYRGEQGYEQYF.

A single count supports this clone. DNA for the CDR3: TGTGCCAGCAGCGCCCGGGAGGGGTCTAATATAGATGAGCAGTTCTTC. This sequence encodes CASSAREGSNIDEQFF. V is TRBV7-9 and J is TRBJ2-1; 8 bases match TRBD2. The V gene's germline CDR1 is SEHNR and CDR2 FQNEAQ (reference sequence). The ends lost 5 bases at V and 8 bases at J; junction bases unmatched: 14. This CDR3 contains 16 residues.

This chain connects TRBV19 to TRBJ1-2; TRBD1 matches at 11 bases. V shed 5 bases and J 5 bases; nucleotides not matched to a gene: 7. This CDR3 comprises 15 residues. Germline values: CDR1 LNHDA, CDR2 SQIVND (reference sequence). The CDR3 DNA reads as TGTGCCAGTAGTCCTCCCGGGACAGGGGGTTATGGCTACACCTTC. Its protein product is CASSPPGTGGYGYTF.

This clone was observed once. V gene TRBV4-1 combines with J gene TRBJ1-4; D is ambiguous. Trimming pared 1 base from V and 4 bases from J, leaving 22 bases between. Germline-derived CDR1 and CDR2 are MGHRA and YSYEKL. The CDR3 totals 19 residues. This CDR3 is CASSQGGQIIFRGNEKLFF. CDR3 nucleotides: TGCGCCAGCAGCCAAGGAGGGCAGATAATCTTTCGGGGTAATGAAAAACTGTTTTTT.

V gene TRBV28 combines with J gene TRBJ1-2; D is ambiguous. The V and J ends lost 5 bases and 0 bases respectively, with 7 bases between them. Germline CDR1 MDHEN, CDR2 SYDVKM. The CDR3 has 13 residues. The CDR3 region is CASSPPANYGYTF. The CDR3 DNA is TGTGCCAGCAGTCCCCCAGCTAACTATGGCTACACCTTC.